This T cell receptor (beta chain) was obtained from a study of cytomegalovirus exposure and HLA in healthy donors. Study-wide results and caveats: A few chains tied to CMV proved CMV antigen-specific in vitro.

On this clone itself: Its antigen is still unknown.

The PCR made use of 60 Vbeta and 13 Jbeta primers. Produced via immunoSEQ multiplex PCR; TCRdb's table is partial and in-frame only. The repertoire holds approximately 140,000 clones, with 70% to 80% as singletons. Germline V gives CDR1 MNHEY, CDR2 SMNVEV (reference sequence). Trimming cost V 6 bases and J 0 bases; bases outside gene matches: 7. CDR3 size: 15 residues. Sequencing used PBMCs. The J gene is TRBJ2-7, the V gene TRBV27; 8 bases fit TRBD2. The receptor's source is a human donor in good health. DNA of the CDR3: TGTGCCAGCAGGACCCCAGCGGGGGACTCCTACGAGCAGTACTTC. It codes for CASRTPAGDSYEQYF.